Below are 15 T cell receptor beta chains sequenced from a single sample in a study of T cells in Graves' hyperthyroidism and ophthalmopathy. The source material, RNA transcripts, was used to amplify TCR beta CDR3 regions. A first-round RT-PCR of the TCR CDR3 used the HTBI primer set. TCRdb reprocessed the multiplex PCR reads via MiXCR and lists one record per CDR3 protein. The table has around 690,000 distinct CDR3 sequences, roughly 20% seen once. Sequenced input: blood. The receptors shown here come from a man aged 30-40 years with Graves' ophthalmopathy.

This clonotype has just one count. The rearrangement uses TRBV11-2 and TRBJ1-2; D is unclear. Germline assignment: CDR1 SGHAT and CDR2 FQNNGV. The CDR3 extends over 16 amino acids. Between the trimmed V and J ends, which lost 5 bases and 8 bases, there was a span of 24 bases. In DNA, the CDR3 is TGTGCCAGCAGCCCTATGACAAATTCCGAGTCCTCGGGCTACACCTTC. It yields the protein CASSPMTNSESSGYTF.

This sequence joins TRBV7-9 and TRBJ2-1; D not certain. Trimming cost V 1 base and J 12 bases, with 19 bases left between them. CDR1 is SEHNR and CDR2 is FQNEAQ in the germline V gene (reference sequence). The CDR3 totals 15 residues. In DNA, the CDR3 is TGTGCCAGCAGCTTAGACTCGAGACAAAGGAATCGGCAGTTCTTC. Encoded protein: CASSLDSRQRNRQFF.

This clonotype came up many times. The chain couples TRBV28 to TRBJ1-2; 10 nucleotides line up with TRBD1. V dropped 4 bases and J dropped 5; count of bases not matched to a gene: 10. This CDR3 region has 16 residues. Germline V gene sequence: CDR1 MDHEN, CDR2 SYDVKM. CDR3 region: CASSSSGTGAIYGYTF. CDR3 coding DNA: TGTGCCAGCAGTTCCTCCGGGACAGGGGCGATATATGGCTACACCTTC.

This clonotype was counted a few times. The chain links TRBV27 to TRBJ2-2, with D perhaps matching TRBD2 (6 bases). CDR3 length: 15 residues. Germline CDR1 reads MNHEY; CDR2 reads SMNVEV (reference sequence). The V end lost 6 bases, the J end lost 7 bases, and 18 bases lay between the germline ends. DNA for the CDR3: TGTGCCAGCAGCCCCGGACCCAAGGGAGGCGGGGAGCTGTTTTTT. Encoded protein: CASSPGPKGGGELFF.

This clonotype was seen only a few times. This CDR3 reads CASTGDRVGNTIYF. As DNA, the CDR3 is TGTGCCAGCACCGGCGACAGGGTTGGAAACACCATATATTTT. This chain links TRBV2 with TRBJ1-3; 7 bases align to TRBD1. V lost 7 bases and J lost 3; bases outside the gene matches: 6. Germline CDR1 and CDR2: SNHLY and FYNNEI. CDR3 size: 14 residues.

Ten or more counts support this clonotype. This chain joins TRBV10-3 and TRBJ2-5, with D perhaps TRBD1 or TRBD2 (5 bases each). Germline V gene sequence: CDR1 ENHRY, CDR2 SYGVKD. CDR3 length: 12 amino acids. Trimming stripped 6 bases from V and 13 bases from J, with 18 bases between. The CDR3 nucleotides read TGTGCCATCAGAGGGGACCAAGAGACCGTGTACTTC. Protein product: CAIRGDQETVYF.

This clonotype was counted between two and nine times. The chain links TRBV14 to TRBJ2-2; D ambiguous. CDR3 size: 16 residues. Looked up from germline, CDR1 is SGHDN and CDR2 is FVKESK. The V and J ends lost 5 bases and 4 bases respectively, with 17 bases between them. CDR3 in amino acids: CASSGTVTRSTGELFF. CDR3 coding DNA: TGTGCCAGCAGCGGAACGGTCACTCGGAGCACCGGGGAGCTGTTTTTT.

Ten or more counts support this clonotype. The chain links TRBV5-1 to TRBJ1-5; no firm D call. Trimming removed 0 bases at V and 2 bases at J, with 12 bases between. The CDR3 consists of 16 residues. Germline V gives CDR1 SGHRS, CDR2 YFSETQ. The CDR3 is CASSLGPSGGNQPQHF. The CDR3 nucleotides read TGCGCCAGCAGCTTGGGGCCGTCCGGGGGCAATCAGCCCCAGCATTTT.

This clonotype was observed a few times. The CDR3: CATSDPRTSGIFNEQFF. The DNA for the CDR3 is TGTGCCACCAGTGACCCTAGGACTAGCGGGATTTTCAATGAGCAGTTCTTC. The gene calls are TRBV24-1 and TRBJ2-1; 12 nucleotides match TRBD2. V dropped 4 bases and J dropped 6; count of bases not matched to a gene: 9. CDR1 and CDR2 (germline): KGHDR, SFDVKD. The CDR3 sequence is 17 residues long.

Here the CDR3 reads CATSDSGPGEELFF. CDR3 in DNA: TGTGCCACCAGTGATTCCGGGCCTGGGGAAGAACTGTTTTTT. The chain employs TRBV24-1 and TRBJ1-4; D is unresolved. Trimming removed 2 bases from V and 12 bases from J, with 15 bases in between. This CDR3 comprises 14 residues. Germline V lookup: CDR1 KGHDR, CDR2 SFDVKD.

This clonotype was seen at least ten times. V gene TRBV24-1 combines with J gene TRBJ2-3; D is possibly TRBD2 (6 bases). Germline loops: CDR1 KGHDR, CDR2 SFDVKD. The CDR3 spans 16 residues. V was clipped by 4 bases and J by 5 bases, with 18 bases between them. The CDR3 DNA follows: TGTGCCACCAGTGAGCCGGCGGAGGGAACGCAAGATACGCAGTATTTT. It translates to CATSEPAEGTQDTQYF.

The CDR3 loop is CASSLVAGWVEETQYF. In nucleotides, the CDR3 is TGTGCCAGCAGCTTGGTGGCAGGGTGGGTCGAAGAGACCCAGTACTTC. J is TRBJ2-5 and V is TRBV5-6; the D gene is possibly TRBD1 (5 bases). Between the trimmed V and J ends, which lost 0 bases and 3 bases, there was a span of 15 bases. The germline gives CDR1 SGHDT, CDR2 YYEEEE. There are 16 residues in the CDR3.

This clonotype was recorded many times. The chain carries TRBV28 and TRBJ1-5; no clear D gene. Trimming stripped 6 bases from V and 9 bases from J, with 12 bases between. Germline CDR1 and CDR2: MDHEN and SYDVKM. CDR3 length: 12 amino acids. This CDR3 reads CASSSSGGPQHF. For the CDR3, the DNA is TGTGCCAGCAGCTCTTCAGGCGGGCCCCAGCATTTT.

J is TRBJ2-5 and V is TRBV4-1; TRBD1 matches at 8 bases. The CDR3 is 17 residues long. V lost 4 bases and J lost 2; bases outside the gene matches: 12. The V gene's germline CDR1 is MGHRA and CDR2 YSYEKL. DNA of the CDR3: TGCGCCAGCAGCCGACAAGTTGGACAGGGCCGTCAAGAGACCCAGTACTTC. This codes for CASSRQVGQGRQETQYF.

This clonotype was seen repeatedly, ten times or more. This chain joins TRBV6-1 and TRBJ2-7; 10 nucleotides match TRBD2. CDR1 is MNHNS, CDR2 SASEGT, per germline. This CDR3 contains 16 residues. Trimming cost V 1 base and J 2 bases; bases outside gene matches: 5. The DNA for the CDR3 is TGTGCCAGCAGTGAAGAGGTAGCGGGAGGCCCCTACGAGCAGTACTTC. This gives the protein CASSEEVAGGPYEQYF.